The 27 T cell receptor beta chains listed next were all sequenced from one sample in a study of neurological immune-mediated disorders. TCRdb reanalysed the 5' RACE reads using MiXCR and keeps one entry per CDR3 protein. The data show tens of thousands of distinct CDR3 sequences, over 6% seen once. Sequencing was done on a sample of CD4+ T cells from blood. The receptors shown here come from a woman aged 40 to 50 in good health.

The rearrangement links TRBV29-1 to TRBJ2-7, with 10 bases matching TRBD1. The CDR3 is made up of 13 amino acids. Germline lookup yields CDR1 SQVTM and CDR2 ANQGSEA. With 5 bases clipped from V and 6 bases from J, the junction kept 7 bases outside the gene matches. The CDR3 coding sequence is TGCAGCGTTCGGACAGGGGGGCTTGGCGAGCAGTACTTC. Protein product: CSVRTGGLGEQYF.

The sample holds many counts of this clonotype. The rearrangement joins TRBV20-1 to TRBJ1-2, with TRBD1 matching 7 bases. Per germline, CDR1 DFQATT and CDR2 SNEGSKA (reference sequence). V dropped 0 bases and J dropped 2; count of bases not matched to a gene: 0. The CDR3 is made up of 13 amino acids. The CDR3 region has the DNA TGCAGTGCTAGAGAGGACAGGAACTATGGCTACACCTTC. Amino acid sequence: CSAREDRNYGYTF.

This clonotype was found many times. The chain uses TRBV10-3 and TRBJ2-7, with D tentatively TRBD2 (6 bases). The V end lost 6 bases, the J end lost 0 bases, and 15 bases lay between the germline ends. The CDR3 covers 15 residues. Germline V gives CDR1 ENHRY, CDR2 SYGVKD. The CDR3 sequence is CAIRRDGIDSYEQYF. In DNA form, the CDR3 reads TGTGCCATCAGGCGGGACGGAATCGACTCCTACGAGCAGTACTTC.

This clonotype has ten or more counts. The gene calls are TRBV2 and TRBJ2-3; a possible D gene is TRBD1 (6 bases). Trimming left V 6 bases short and J 4 bases short, with 20 bases between. CDR1 and CDR2 (germline): SNHLY, FYNNEI. The CDR3 contains 16 residues. CDR3 coding DNA: TGTGCCAGCAGGGCGGACAGAAGGTTAACTGCAGATACGCAGTATTTT. It yields the protein CASRADRRLTADTQYF.

There are many counts of this clonotype. J is TRBJ2-1 and V is TRBV19; D is possibly TRBD1 (7 bases). CDR3 length equals 16 residues. V gave up 3 bases and J gave up 4 bases, with 16 bases separating them. Germline values: CDR1 LNHDA, CDR2 SQIVND (reference sequence). The CDR3 here is CASSISGSGGYNEQFF. CDR3 nucleotides: TGTGCCAGTAGTATCAGCGGGTCAGGGGGTTACAATGAGCAGTTCTTC.

This clonotype was counted many times. The rearrangement uses TRBV20-1 and TRBJ2-3, with 7 bases that match TRBD1. The CDR3 spans 14 residues. Germline CDR1 DFQATT, CDR2 SNEGSKA (reference sequence). The V gene end was trimmed by 5 bases and the J gene end by 6 bases; junction bases not matched to a gene: 11. CDR3 nucleotides: TGCAGTGCTGACAGGGACCGTGGCTTGGATACGCAGTATTTT. Translated: CSADRDRGLDTQYF.

This clonotype was seen repeatedly, ten times or more. This chain uses TRBV28 with TRBJ2-5; no definite D call. The V and J ends lost 8 bases and 1 base respectively, with 17 bases between them. CDR3 length: 15 residues. Germline-derived CDR1 and CDR2 are MDHEN and SYDVKM. The CDR3: CASVLGGDLQETQYF. The CDR3 region has the DNA TGTGCCAGCGTCCTCGGCGGAGACCTCCAAGAGACCCAGTACTTC.

This clonotype was detected many times. V gene TRBV20-1 combines with J gene TRBJ2-7, with TRBD1 as a possible D gene (6 bases). There are 13 residues in the CDR3. Germline-derived CDR1 and CDR2 are DFQATT and SNEGSKA (reference sequence). Trimming stripped 5 bases from V and 3 bases from J, with 14 bases between. DNA of the CDR3: TGCAGTGCTTCAGGACAGTCGATCTACGAGCAGTACTTC. It translates to CSASGQSIYEQYF.

This clonotype was found many times. This chain joins TRBV7-9 and TRBJ1-5, with 12 nucleotides matching TRBD1. V dropped 3 bases and J dropped 6; count of bases not matched to a gene: 9. The CDR3 has 17 amino acids. CDR1 and CDR2 (germline): SEHNR, FQNEAQ (reference sequence). The CDR3, as DNA: TGTGCCAGCAGCTTGGGAACCGGGACAGGGGGCGTTCAGCCCCAGCATTTT. Protein: CASSLGTGTGGVQPQHF.

The table lists this clonotype with many counts. Compared with germline, one end of the junction differs, possibly owing to a read error. The genes are TRBV6-2 or TRBV6-3 and TRBJ1-1; D unresolved. CDR3 length: 14 residues. Germline V gene lookup returns CDR1 MNHEY and CDR2 SVGEGT. In DNA form, the CDR3 reads TGTGCCAGCAGGTACTCCAGCTACTACCCTGAAGCTTTCTTT. This translates into CASRYSSYYPEAFF.

Ten or more counts support this clonotype. The genes are TRBV29-1 and TRBJ1-2, with 7 nucleotides matching TRBD1. Germline V CDR1 and CDR2: SQVTM, ANQGSEA. The CDR3 sequence is 12 residues long. The V gene end was trimmed by 3 bases and the J gene end by 7 bases; junction bases not matched to a gene: 5. The CDR3 DNA reads TGCAGCGTTGATGGGACAGTACGTGGCTACACCTTC. Translated, it gives CSVDGTVRGYTF.

This clonotype was detected ten times or more. The chain combines TRBV11-2 with TRBJ2-7, with no clear D. The CDR3 runs 11 residues. V lost 4 bases and J 4 bases, leaving 5 bases between the germline ends. In germline, CDR1 is SGHAT, CDR2 FQNNGV. CDR3 sequence: CASSSQYEQYF. In nucleotides, the CDR3 is TGTGCCAGCAGCTCCCAGTACGAGCAGTACTTC.

This clonotype was counted between two and nine times. The gene calls are TRBV5-6 and TRBJ2-2; D unclear. The V end was cut by 0 bases, the J end by 6 bases, with 9 bases between. In germline, CDR1 is SGHDT, CDR2 YYEEEE. The CDR3 covers 14 residues. The DNA of the CDR3 is TGTGCCAGCAGCTTGGCCATCGCACCCGGGGAGCTGTTTTTT. Protein product: CASSLAIAPGELFF.

This clonotype has at least ten counts. The rearrangement links TRBV6-5 to TRBJ2-3; 12 nucleotides agree with TRBD2. Germline V gene sequence: CDR1 MNHEY, CDR2 SVGAGI. V gave up 6 bases and J gave up 5 bases; unmatched junction bases: 9. The CDR3 spans 16 residues. The CDR3 reads CASSPGLAGSKDTQYF. In DNA, the CDR3 is TGTGCCAGCAGCCCTGGACTAGCGGGATCGAAAGATACGCAGTATTTT.

Ten or more counts support this clonotype. This chain links TRBV7-6 with TRBJ2-5; 14 bases match TRBD2. Germline V gene data show CDR1 as SGHVS and CDR2 as FNYEAQ. V lost 1 base, J lost 6 bases, and 10 bases stayed unmatched. The CDR3 runs 18 residues. CDR3 DNA sequence: TGTGCCAGCAGCTTAGACACCGGGACTAGCGGGAGAAAAAAGACCCAGTACTTC. It encodes CASSLDTGTSGRKKTQYF. Full variable domain (missing parts from reference TRBV7-6 and TRBJ2-5): GAGVSQSPRYKVTKRGQDVALRCDPISGHVSLYWYRQALGQGPEFLTYFNYEAQQDKSGLPNDRFSAERPEGSISTLTIQRTEQRDSAMYRCASSLDTGTSGRKKTQYFGPGTRLLVL.

This clonotype was counted ten times or more. The chain combines TRBV5-1 with TRBJ2-2, with 11 bases identical to TRBD2. V trimming: 1 base; J trimming: 7 bases; junction bases outside the gene matches: 6. The CDR3 loop spans 16 amino acids. Per the germline V gene, CDR1 is SGHRS and CDR2 is YFSETQ. CDR3: CASSLTSGRTGGELFF. CDR3 DNA: TGCGCCAGCAGCTTGACTAGCGGGAGAACCGGCGGGGAGCTGTTTTTT.

This clonotype came up many times. The chain employs TRBV20-1 and TRBJ1-1; the match to TRBD1 covers 8 bases. The germline CDR1 and CDR2 sequences are DFQATT and SNEGSKA (reference sequence). The CDR3 extends over 14 amino acids. V shed 2 bases and J 5 bases; nucleotides not matched to a gene: 7. This CDR3 reads CSARLNYRGTEAFF. Written as DNA, the CDR3 is TGCAGTGCTAGACTAAATTACAGGGGGACTGAAGCTTTCTTT.

The gene calls are TRBV9 and TRBJ2-3, with D unclear. The germline V and J ends were trimmed by 3 bases and 2 bases, with 4 bases remaining between them. This CDR3 contains 12 residues. CDR1 and CDR2 (germline): SGDLS, YYNGEE. CDR3 region: CASSAYTDTQYF. The CDR3 coding sequence is TGTGCCAGCAGCGCTTACACAGATACGCAGTATTTT. The whole variable domain, filled in from reference TRBV9 and TRBJ2-3, reads DSGVTQTPKHLITATGQRVTLRCSPRSGDLSVYWYQQSLDQGLQFLIQYYNGEERAKGNILERFSAQQFPDLHSELNLSSLELGDSALYFCASSAYTDTQYFGPGTRLTVL.

This clonotype was seen repeatedly, ten times or more. The chain's CDR3 is CASSLSAGRYGYTF. The CDR3, as DNA: TGTGCCAGCAGCTTGAGTGCGGGGAGGTATGGCTACACCTTC. This chain connects TRBV12-3 or TRBV12-4 to TRBJ1-2; D remains unclear. The V and J ends lost 6 bases and 5 bases respectively, with 16 bases between them. CDR3 length equals 14 residues.

In this sample, this clonotype turned up many times. This chain joins TRBV10-3 and TRBJ1-3; D not certain. The germline V gene has CDR1 ENHRY and CDR2 SYGVKD. The length of the CDR3 is 11 residues. Trimming took 10 bases from V and 3 from J, leaving 7 bases between them. CDR3 coding DNA: TGTGCCACCACAATTGGAAACACCATATATTTT. Amino acid sequence: CATTIGNTIYF.

This clonotype was found many times. The V and J genes are TRBV3-1 and TRBJ2-7; TRBD1 aligns across 7 bases. J was trimmed by 2 bases and V by 1 base; bases with no gene match: 11. Germline loops: CDR1 LGHDT, CDR2 YNNKEL (reference sequence). This CDR3 region has 17 residues. DNA of the CDR3: TGTGCCAGCAGCCAAGGACAGGGAACCTTGATCCCCTACGAGCAGTACTTC. It codes for CASSQGQGTLIPYEQYF.

This clonotype appeared many times. The J gene is TRBJ2-5, the V gene TRBV5-6; no definite D call. The CDR3 extends over 14 amino acids. Germline lookup yields CDR1 SGHDT and CDR2 YYEEEE. Between the trimmed V and J ends, which lost 4 bases and 2 bases, there was a span of 12 bases. In nucleotides, the CDR3 is TGTGCCAGCAGCCCCTACGACGGACAAGAGACCCAGTACTTC. Amino acids: CASSPYDGQETQYF.

This clonotype was seen repeatedly, ten times or more. The rearrangement joins TRBV12-3 or TRBV12-4 to TRBJ1-1; D ambiguous. Trimming removed 3 bases from V and 3 bases from J, with 8 bases in between. The CDR3 covers 13 residues. The CDR3 sequence: CASSFERYTEAFF. The CDR3 nucleotides read TGTGCCAGCAGTTTTGAACGGTACACTGAAGCTTTCTTT.

This clonotype was seen at least ten times. The CDR3 loop reads CASSQDRDISYEQYF. In nucleotides, the CDR3 is TGCGCCAGCAGCCAAGATCGGGACATCTCCTACGAGCAGTACTTC. This rearrangement joins TRBV4-1 to TRBJ2-7, with D perhaps TRBD1 (6 bases). Per the germline V gene, CDR1 is MGHRA and CDR2 is YSYEKL. Trimming cost V 0 bases and J 0 bases, with 9 bases left between them. The CDR3 is 15 residues long.

The sample holds many counts of this clonotype. This chain uses TRBV29-1 with TRBJ2-1, with D perhaps TRBD2 (5 bases). CDR3 size: 15 residues. Germline CDR1 SQVTM, CDR2 ANQGSEA. V lost 4 bases to trimming and J lost 2 bases, with 15 bases between them. CDR3 DNA: TGCAGCGTTGGTACAACTAGGCAGACCTACAATGAGCAGTTCTTC. The encoded protein is CSVGTTRQTYNEQFF.

This clonotype was detected many times. V usage is TRBV11-2 and J usage is TRBJ2-1, with 13 positions matching TRBD2. The CDR3 runs to 19 residues. Germline V CDR1 and CDR2: SGHAT, FQNNGV. The V gene end was trimmed by 1 base and the J gene end by 0 bases; junction bases not matched to a gene: 6. The CDR3 region has the DNA TGTGCCAGCAGCTTAGGACTAGCGGGAGGCACGAGCTCCTACAATGAGCAGTTCTTC. The encoded protein is CASSLGLAGGTSSYNEQFF.

This clonotype was recorded at least ten times. The rearrangement uses TRBV5-6 and TRBJ2-6; the match to TRBD1 covers 10 bases. V was pared by 3 bases and J by 0 bases, with 9 bases of the junction left unmatched. The CDR3 loop spans 19 amino acids. Germline V gene data show CDR1 as SGHDT and CDR2 as YYEEEE. The CDR3 loop is CASSWWTGGIVSGANVLTF. In DNA form, the CDR3 reads TGTGCCAGCAGCTGGTGGACAGGGGGGATCGTCTCTGGGGCCAACGTCCTGACTTTC.